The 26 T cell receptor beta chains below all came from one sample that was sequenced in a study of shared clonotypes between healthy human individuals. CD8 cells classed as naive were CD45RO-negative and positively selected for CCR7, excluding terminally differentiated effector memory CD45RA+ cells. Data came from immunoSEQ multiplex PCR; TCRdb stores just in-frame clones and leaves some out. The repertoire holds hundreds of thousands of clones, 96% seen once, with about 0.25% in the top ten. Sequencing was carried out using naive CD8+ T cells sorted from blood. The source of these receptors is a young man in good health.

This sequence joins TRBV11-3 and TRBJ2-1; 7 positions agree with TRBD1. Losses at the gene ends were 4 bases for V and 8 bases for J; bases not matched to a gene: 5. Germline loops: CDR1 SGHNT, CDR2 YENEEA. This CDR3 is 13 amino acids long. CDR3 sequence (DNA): TGTGCCAGCAGCTCACAGGGGCGCGATGAGCAGTTCTTC. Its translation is CASSSQGRDEQFF.

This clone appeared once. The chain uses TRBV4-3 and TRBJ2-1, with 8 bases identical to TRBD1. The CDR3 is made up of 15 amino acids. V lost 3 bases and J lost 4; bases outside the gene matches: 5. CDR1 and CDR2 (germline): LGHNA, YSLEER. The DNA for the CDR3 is TGCGCCAGCAGCCATCTGGGACAGGAGTACAATGAGCAGTTCTTC. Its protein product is CASSHLGQEYNEQFF.

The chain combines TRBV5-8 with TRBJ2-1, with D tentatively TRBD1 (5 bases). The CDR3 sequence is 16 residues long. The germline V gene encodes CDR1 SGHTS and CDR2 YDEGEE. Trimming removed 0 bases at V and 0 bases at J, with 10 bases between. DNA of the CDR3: TGTGCCAGCAGCTTGGATGACAGTTTCTCCTACAATGAGCAGTTCTTC. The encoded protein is CASSLDDSFSYNEQFF. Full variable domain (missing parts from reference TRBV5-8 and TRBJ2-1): EAGVTQSPTHLIKTRGQQATLRCSPISGHTSVYWYQQALGLGLQFLLWYDEGEERNRGNFPPRFSGRQFPNYSSELNVNALELEDSALYLCASSLDDSFSYNEQFFGPGTRLTVL.

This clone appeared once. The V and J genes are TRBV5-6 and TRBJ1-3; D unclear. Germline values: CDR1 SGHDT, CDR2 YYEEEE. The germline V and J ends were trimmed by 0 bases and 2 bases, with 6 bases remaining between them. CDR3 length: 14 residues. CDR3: CASSLAATGNTIYF. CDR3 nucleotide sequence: TGTGCCAGCAGCTTGGCGGCAACTGGAAACACCATATATTTT.

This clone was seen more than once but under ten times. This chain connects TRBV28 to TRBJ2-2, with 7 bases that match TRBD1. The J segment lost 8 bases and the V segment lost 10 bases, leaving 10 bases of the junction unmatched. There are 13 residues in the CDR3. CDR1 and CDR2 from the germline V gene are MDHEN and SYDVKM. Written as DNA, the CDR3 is TGTGCCACCAATATACAGGGGAGAGGGGAGCTGTTTTTT. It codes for CATNIQGRGELFF.

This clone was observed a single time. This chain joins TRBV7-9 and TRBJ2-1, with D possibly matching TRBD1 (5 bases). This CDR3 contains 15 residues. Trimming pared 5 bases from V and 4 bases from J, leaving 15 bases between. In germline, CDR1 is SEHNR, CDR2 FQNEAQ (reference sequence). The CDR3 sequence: CASSPARTKYNEQFF. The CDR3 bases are TGTGCCAGCAGCCCCGCCAGGACAAAGTACAATGAGCAGTTCTTC.

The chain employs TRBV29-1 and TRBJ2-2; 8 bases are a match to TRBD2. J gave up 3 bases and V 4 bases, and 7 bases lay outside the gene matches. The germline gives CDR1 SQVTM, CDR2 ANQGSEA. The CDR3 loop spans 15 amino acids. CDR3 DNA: TGCAGCGTTGCCTTAGCGGGACAATACACCGGGGAGCTGTTTTTT. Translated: CSVALAGQYTGELFF.

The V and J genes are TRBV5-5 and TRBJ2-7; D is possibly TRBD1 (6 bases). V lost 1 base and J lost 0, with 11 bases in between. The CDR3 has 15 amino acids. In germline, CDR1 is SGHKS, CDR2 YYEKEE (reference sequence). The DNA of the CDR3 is TGTGCCAGCAGCTTGTGGACAGTCATCTCCTACGAGCAGTACTTC. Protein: CASSLWTVISYEQYF.

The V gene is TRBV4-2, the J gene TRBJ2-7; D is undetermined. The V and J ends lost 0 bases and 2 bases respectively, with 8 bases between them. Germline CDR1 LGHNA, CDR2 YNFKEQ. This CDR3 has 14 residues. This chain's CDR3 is CASSQDLGTYEQYF. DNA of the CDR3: TGTGCCAGCAGCCAAGATTTAGGAACCTACGAGCAGTACTTC.

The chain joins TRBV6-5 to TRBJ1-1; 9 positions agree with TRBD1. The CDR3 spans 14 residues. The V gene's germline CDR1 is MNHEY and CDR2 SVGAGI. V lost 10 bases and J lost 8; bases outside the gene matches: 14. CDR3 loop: CATKSRGDREEAFF. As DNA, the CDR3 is TGTGCCACCAAATCACGGGGGGACAGGGAGGAAGCTTTCTTT.

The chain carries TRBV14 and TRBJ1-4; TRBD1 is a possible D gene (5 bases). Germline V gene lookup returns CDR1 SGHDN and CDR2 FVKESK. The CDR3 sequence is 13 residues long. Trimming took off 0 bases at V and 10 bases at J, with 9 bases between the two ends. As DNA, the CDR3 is TGTGCCAGCAGCCAAGATGAGGGGAGAAAACTGTTTTTT. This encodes CASSQDEGRKLFF.

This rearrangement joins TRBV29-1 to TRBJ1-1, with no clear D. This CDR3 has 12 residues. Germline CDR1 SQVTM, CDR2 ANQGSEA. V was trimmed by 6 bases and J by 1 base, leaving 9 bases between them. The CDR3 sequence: CSVYHTNTEAFF. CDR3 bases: TGCAGCGTGTATCATACGAACACTGAAGCTTTCTTT.

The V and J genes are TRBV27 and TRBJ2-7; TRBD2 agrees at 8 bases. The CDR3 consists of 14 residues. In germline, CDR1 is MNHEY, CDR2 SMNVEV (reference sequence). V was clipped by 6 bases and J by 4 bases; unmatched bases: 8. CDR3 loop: CASRSGGGLYEQYF. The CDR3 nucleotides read TGTGCCAGCAGGTCGGGAGGGGGACTATACGAGCAGTACTTC.

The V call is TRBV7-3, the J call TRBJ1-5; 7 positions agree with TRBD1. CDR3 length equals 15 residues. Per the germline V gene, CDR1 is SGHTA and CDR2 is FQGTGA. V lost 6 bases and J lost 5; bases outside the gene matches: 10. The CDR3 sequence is CASRGAGQRYQPQHF. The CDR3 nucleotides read TGTGCCAGCAGAGGGGCGGGACAGCGATATCAGCCCCAGCATTTT. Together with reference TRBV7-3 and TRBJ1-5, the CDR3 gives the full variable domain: GAGVSQTPSNKVTEKGKYVELRCDPISGHTALYWYRQSLGQGPEFLIYFQGTGAADDSGLPNDRFFAVRPEGSVSTLKIQRTERGDSAVYLCASRGAGQRYQPQHFGDGTRLSIL.

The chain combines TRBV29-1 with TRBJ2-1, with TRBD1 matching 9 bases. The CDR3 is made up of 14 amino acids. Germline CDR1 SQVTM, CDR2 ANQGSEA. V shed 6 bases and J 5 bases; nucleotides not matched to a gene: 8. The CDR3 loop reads CSVNTGTGNNEQFF. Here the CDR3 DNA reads TGCAGCGTAAATACCGGGACAGGGAACAATGAGCAGTTCTTC.

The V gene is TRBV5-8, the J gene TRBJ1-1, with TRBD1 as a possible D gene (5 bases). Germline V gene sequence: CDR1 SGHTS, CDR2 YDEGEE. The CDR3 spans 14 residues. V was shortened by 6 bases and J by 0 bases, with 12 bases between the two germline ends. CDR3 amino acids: CASNIGRVNTEAFF. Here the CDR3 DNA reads TGTGCCAGCAACATAGGCAGGGTGAACACTGAAGCTTTCTTT.

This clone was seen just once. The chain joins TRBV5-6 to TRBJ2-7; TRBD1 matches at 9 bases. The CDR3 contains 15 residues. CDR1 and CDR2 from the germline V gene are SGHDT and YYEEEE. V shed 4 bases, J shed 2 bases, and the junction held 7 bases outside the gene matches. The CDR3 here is CASSKTGTGTYEQYF. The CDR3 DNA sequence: TGTGCCAGCAGCAAAACCGGGACAGGGACCTACGAGCAGTACTTC. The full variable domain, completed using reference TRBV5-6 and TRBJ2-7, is DAGVTQSPTHLIKTRGQQVTLRCSPKSGHDTVSWYQQALGQGPQFIFQYYEEEERQRGNFPDRFSGHQFPNYSSELNVNALLLGDSALYLCASSKTGTGTYEQYFGPGTRLTVT.

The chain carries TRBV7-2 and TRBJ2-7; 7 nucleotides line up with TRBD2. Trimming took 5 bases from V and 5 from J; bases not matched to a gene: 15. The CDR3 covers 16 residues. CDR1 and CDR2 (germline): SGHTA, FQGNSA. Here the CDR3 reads CASSPLGGSIIDEQYF. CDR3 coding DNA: TGTGCCAGCAGCCCGTTGGGCGGGAGTATCATCGACGAGCAGTACTTC.

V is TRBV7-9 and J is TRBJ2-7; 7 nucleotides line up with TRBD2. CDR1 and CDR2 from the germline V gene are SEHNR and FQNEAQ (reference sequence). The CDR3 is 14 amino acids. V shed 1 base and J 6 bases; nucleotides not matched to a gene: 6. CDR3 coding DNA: TGTGCCAGCAGCTTAGAGGTAGCGGGTCTCGAGCAGTACTTC. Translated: CASSLEVAGLEQYF.

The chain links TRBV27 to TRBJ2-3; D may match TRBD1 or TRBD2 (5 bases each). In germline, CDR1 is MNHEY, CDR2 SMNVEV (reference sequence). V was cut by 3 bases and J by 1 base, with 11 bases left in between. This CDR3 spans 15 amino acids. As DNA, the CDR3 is TGTGCCAGCAGTTTTGGGGGTAGCGGCACAGATACGCAGTATTTT. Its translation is CASSFGGSGTDTQYF.

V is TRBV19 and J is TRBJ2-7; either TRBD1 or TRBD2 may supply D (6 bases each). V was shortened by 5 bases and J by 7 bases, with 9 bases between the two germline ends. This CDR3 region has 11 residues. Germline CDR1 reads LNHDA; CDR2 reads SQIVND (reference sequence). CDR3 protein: CASSEGGEQYF. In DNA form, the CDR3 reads TGTGCCAGTAGTGAAGGGGGGGAGCAGTACTTC.

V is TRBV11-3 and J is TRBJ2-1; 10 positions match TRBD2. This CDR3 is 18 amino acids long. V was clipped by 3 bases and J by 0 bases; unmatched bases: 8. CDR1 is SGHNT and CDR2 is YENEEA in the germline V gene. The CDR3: CASSFRTSGDHSYNEQFF. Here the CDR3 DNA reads TGTGCCAGCAGCTTTAGGACTAGCGGAGACCACTCCTACAATGAGCAGTTCTTC.

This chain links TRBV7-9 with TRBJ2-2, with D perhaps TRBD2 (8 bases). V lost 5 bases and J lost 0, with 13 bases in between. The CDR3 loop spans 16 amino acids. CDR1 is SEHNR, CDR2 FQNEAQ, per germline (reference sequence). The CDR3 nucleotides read TGTGCCAGCAGCGGGACAGCGGGAGCGAACACCGGGGAGCTGTTTTTT. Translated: CASSGTAGANTGELFF.

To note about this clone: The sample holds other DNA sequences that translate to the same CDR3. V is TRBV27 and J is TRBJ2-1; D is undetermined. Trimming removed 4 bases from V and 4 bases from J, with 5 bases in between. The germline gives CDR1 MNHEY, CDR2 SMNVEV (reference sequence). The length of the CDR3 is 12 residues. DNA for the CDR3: TGTGCCAGCAGTTCACCGTACAATGAGCAGTTCTTC. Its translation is CASSSPYNEQFF.

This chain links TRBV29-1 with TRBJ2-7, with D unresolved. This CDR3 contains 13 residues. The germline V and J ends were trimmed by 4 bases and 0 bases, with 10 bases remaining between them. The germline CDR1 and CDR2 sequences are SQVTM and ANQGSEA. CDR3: CSVALLNSYEQYF. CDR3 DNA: TGCAGCGTTGCCTTACTAAACTCCTACGAGCAGTACTTC.

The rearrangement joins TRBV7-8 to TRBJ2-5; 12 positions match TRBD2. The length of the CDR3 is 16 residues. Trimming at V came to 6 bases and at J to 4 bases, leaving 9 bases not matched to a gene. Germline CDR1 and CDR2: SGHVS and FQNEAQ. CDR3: CASRGRLAGVLETQYF. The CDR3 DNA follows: TGTGCCAGCAGAGGTAGACTAGCGGGAGTTCTAGAGACCCAGTACTTC.